In its sample, the clone carrying this T cell receptor (beta chain) was seen a few times. Original data processing: Reference gene primer amplification gave nucleated cell count estimates. The method was immunoSEQ multiplex PCR; TCRdb's version includes in-frame clones alone and lacks a portion of them. V, J and clone size reflect that table, while D and trimming were determined from the DNA. The table lists 150,000 to 200,000 clones, around 80% of them singletons, with approximately 11% in the top ten. These data originate in a study of blood T cell repertoires in COVID-19. From germline, CDR1 is SGHNT and CDR2 YENEEA. V was cut by 4 bases and J by 3 bases, with 7 bases left in between. There are 13 residues in the CDR3.

The sample comprised peripheral blood. The TCR sequence derives from a man aged 55 to 70 with active or convalescent COVID-19. The rearrangement links TRBV11-3 to TRBJ1-3; D not certain. The CDR3 spells CASSSSFGNTIYF. The CDR3 DNA is TGTGCCAGCAGCTCCTCCTTTGGAAACACCATATATTTT.